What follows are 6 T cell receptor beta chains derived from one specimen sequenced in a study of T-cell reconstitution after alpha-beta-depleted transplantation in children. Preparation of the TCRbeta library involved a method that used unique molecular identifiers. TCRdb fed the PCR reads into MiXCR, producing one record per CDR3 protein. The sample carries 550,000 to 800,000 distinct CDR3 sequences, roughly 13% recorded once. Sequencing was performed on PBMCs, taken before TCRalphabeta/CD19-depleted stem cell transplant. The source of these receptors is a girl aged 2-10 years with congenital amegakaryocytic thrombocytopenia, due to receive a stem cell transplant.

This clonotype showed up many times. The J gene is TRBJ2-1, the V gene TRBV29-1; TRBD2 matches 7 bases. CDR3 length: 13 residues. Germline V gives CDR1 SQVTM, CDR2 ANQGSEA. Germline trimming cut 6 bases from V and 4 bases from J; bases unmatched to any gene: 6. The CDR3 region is CSVCAGAYNEQFF. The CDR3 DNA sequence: TGCAGCGTATGTGCGGGAGCTTACAATGAGCAGTTCTTC.

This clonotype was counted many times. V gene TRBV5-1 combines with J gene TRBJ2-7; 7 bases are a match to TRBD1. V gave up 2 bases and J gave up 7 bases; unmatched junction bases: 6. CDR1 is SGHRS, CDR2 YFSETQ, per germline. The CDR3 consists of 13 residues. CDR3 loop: CASSFLTGDEQYF. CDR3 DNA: TGCGCCAGCAGCTTCCTAACAGGGGATGAGCAGTACTTC.

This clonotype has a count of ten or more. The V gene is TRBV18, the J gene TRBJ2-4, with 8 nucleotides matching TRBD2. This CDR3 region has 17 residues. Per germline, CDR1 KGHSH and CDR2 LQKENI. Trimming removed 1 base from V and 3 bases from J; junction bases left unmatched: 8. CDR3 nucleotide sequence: TGTGCCAGCTCACCACTAGCGGGAAGATCGGTCAAAAACATTCAGTACTTC. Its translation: CASSPLAGRSVKNIQYF.

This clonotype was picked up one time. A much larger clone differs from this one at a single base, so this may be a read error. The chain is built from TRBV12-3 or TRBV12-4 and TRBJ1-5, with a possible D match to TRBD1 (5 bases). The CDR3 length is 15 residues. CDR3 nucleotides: TGTGCCAGCATTTTAAGTGGACATCTAAATCAGCCCCAGCATTTT. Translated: CASILSGHLNQPQHF.

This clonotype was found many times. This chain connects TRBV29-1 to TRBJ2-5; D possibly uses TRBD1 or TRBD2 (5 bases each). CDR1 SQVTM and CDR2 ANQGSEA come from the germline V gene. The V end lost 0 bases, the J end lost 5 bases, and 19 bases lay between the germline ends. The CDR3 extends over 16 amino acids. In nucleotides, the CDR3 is TGCAGCGTTGAAGATTGGGAGTTCAGGGCGGCGGAGACCCAGTACTTC. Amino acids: CSVEDWEFRAAETQYF.

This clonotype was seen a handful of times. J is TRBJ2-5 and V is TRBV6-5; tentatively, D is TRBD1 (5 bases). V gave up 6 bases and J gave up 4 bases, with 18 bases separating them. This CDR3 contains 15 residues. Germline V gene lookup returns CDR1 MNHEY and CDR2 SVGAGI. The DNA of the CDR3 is TGTGCCAGCAGCTACCGCACGAAAGGGGTAGAGACCCAGTACTTC. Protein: CASSYRTKGVETQYF.